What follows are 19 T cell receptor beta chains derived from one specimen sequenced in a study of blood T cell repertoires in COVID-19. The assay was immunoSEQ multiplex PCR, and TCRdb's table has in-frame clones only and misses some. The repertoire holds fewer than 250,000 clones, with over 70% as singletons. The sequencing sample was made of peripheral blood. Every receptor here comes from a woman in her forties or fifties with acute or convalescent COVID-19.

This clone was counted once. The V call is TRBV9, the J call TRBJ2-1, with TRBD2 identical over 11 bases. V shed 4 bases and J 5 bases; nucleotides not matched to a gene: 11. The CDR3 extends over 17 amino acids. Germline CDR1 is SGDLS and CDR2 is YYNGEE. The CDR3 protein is CASSPWTSGFGDNEQFF. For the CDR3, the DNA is TGTGCCAGCAGCCCATGGACTAGCGGGTTTGGGGACAATGAGCAGTTCTTC.

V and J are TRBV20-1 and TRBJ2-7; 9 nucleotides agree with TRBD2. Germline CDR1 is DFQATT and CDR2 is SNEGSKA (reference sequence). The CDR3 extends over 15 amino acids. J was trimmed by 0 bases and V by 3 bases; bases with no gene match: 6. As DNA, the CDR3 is TGCAGTGCTAGTCACCTAGCGGGAATCTCCTACGAGCAGTACTTC. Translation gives CSASHLAGISYEQYF.

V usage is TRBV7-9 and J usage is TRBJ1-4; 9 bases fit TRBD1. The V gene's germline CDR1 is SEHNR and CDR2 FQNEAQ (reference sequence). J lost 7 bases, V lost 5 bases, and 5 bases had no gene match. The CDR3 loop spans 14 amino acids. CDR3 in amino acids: CASSPGQGGEKLFF. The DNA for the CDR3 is TGTGCCAGCAGCCCGGGACAGGGTGGTGAAAAACTGTTTTTT.

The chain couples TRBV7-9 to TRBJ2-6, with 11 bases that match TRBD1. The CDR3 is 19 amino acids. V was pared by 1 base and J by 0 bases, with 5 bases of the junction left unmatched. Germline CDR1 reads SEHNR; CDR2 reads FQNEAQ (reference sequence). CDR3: CASSLGLGTGGSGANVLTF. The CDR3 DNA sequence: TGTGCCAGCAGCTTAGGGTTAGGGACAGGGGGCTCTGGGGCCAACGTCCTGACTTTC.

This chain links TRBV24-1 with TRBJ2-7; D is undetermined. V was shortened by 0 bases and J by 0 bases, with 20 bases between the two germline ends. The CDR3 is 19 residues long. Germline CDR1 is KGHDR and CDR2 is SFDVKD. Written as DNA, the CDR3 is TGTGCCACCAGTGATTTGCCCCCGCCGCAGTTCTGTCACTCCTACGAGCAGTACTTC. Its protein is CATSDLPPPQFCHSYEQYF.

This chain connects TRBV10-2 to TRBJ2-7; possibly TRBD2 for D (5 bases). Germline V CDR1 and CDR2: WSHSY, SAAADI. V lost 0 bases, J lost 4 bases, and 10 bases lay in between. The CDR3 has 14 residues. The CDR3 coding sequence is TGCGCCAGCAGTGAGTCGGCTAGCTCGTACGAGCAGTACTTC. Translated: CASSESASSYEQYF.

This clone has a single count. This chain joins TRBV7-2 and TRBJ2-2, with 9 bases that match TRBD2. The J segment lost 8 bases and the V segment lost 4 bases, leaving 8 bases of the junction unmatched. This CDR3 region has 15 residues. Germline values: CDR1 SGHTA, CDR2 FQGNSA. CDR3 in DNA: TGTGCCAGCAGCTCCCCCACTAGCGGGTGGGGGGAGCTGTTTTTT. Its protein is CASSSPTSGWGELFF.

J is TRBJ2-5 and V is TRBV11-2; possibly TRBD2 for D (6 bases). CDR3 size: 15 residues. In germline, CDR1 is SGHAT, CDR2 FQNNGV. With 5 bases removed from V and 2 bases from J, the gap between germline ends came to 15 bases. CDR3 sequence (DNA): TGTGCCAGCAGCCCCTTAGCGGCCCCTCAAGAGACCCAGTACTTC. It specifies CASSPLAAPQETQYF.

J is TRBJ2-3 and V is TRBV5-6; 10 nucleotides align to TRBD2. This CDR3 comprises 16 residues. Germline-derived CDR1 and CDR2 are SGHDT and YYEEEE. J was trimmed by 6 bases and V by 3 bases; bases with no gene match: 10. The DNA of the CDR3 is TGTGCCAGCAGCTCCGTCCTAGCGGGAGTGTGGGATACGCAGTATTTT. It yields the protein CASSSVLAGVWDTQYF.

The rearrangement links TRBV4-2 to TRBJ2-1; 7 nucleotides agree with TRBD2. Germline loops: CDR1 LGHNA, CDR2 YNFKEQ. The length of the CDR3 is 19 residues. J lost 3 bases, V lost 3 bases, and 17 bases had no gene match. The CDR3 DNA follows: TGTGCCAGCAGCCACTTAATAAGAACTAGCGAATCGTACTACAATGAGCAGTTCTTC. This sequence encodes CASSHLIRTSESYYNEQFF.

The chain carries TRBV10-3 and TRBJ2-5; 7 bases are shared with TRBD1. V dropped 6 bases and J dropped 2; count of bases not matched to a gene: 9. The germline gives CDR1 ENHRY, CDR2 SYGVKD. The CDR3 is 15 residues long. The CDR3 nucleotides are TGTGCCATCAGCGACCCAAACAGGGGTCAAGAGACCCAGTACTTC. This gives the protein CAISDPNRGQETQYF.

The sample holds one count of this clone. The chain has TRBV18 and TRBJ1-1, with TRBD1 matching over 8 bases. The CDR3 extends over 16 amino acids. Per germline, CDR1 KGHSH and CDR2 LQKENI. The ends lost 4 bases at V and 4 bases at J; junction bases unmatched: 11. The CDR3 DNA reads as TGTGCCAGCTCACTACTACAGGGGGAGGTGGGCACTGAAGCTTTCTTT. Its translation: CASSLLQGEVGTEAFF.

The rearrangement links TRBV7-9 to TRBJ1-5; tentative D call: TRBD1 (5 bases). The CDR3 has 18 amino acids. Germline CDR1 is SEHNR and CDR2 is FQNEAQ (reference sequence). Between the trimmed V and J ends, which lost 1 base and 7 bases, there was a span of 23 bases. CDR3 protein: CASSLGAGGEVFGQPQHF. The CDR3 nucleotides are TGTGCCAGCAGCTTAGGGGCGGGGGGTGAGGTATTCGGCCAGCCCCAGCATTTT.

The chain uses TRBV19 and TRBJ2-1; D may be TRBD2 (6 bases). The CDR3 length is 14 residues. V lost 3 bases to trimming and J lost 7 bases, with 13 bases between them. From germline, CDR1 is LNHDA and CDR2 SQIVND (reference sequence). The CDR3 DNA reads TGTGCCAGTAGTATCGACGGGAGTGTGAATGAGCAGTTCTTC. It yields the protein CASSIDGSVNEQFF.

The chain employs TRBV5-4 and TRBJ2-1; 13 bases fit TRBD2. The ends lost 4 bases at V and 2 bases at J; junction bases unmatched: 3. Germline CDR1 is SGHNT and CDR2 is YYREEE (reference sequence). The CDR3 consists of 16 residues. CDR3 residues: CASSVGLAGAYNEQFF. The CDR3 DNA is TGTGCCAGCAGCGTCGGACTAGCGGGGGCCTACAATGAGCAGTTCTTC.

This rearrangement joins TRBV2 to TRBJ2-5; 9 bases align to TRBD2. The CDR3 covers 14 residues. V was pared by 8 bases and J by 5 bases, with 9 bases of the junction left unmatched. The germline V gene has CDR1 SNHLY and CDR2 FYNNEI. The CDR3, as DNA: TGTGCCAGCCTCTTGGCGGGAGGGGGGGAGACCCAGTACTTC. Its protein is CASLLAGGGETQYF.

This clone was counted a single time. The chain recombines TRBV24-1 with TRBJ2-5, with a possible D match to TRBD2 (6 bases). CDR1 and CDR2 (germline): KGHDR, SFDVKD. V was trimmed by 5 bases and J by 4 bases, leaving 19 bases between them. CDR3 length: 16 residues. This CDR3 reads CATSARDPGGRETQYF. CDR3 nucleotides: TGTGCCACCAGTGCCCGGGACCCCGGGGGTCGAGAGACCCAGTACTTC.

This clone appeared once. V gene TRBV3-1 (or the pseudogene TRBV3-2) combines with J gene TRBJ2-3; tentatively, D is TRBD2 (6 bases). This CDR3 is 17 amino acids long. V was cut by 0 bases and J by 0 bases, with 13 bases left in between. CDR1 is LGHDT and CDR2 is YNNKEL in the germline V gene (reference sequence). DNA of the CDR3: TGTGCCAGCAGCCAAGAGAGGGACTTCAAAAGCACAGATACGCAGTATTTT. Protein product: CASSQERDFKSTDTQYF.

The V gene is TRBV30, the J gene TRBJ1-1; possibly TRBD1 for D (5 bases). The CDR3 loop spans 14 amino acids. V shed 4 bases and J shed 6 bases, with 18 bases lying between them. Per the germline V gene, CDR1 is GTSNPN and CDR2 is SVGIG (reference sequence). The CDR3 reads CAWTYGGSGSEAFF. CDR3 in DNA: TGTGCCTGGACTTATGGGGGGTCGGGCTCTGAAGCTTTCTTT. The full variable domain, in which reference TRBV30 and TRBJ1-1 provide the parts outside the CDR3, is SQTIHQWPATLVQPVGSPLSLECTVEGTSNPNLYWYRQAAGRGLQLLFYSVGIGQISSEVPQNLSASRPQDRQFILSSKKLLLSDSGFYLCAWTYGGSGSEAFFGQGTRLTVV.